The 10 T cell receptor beta chains below were found in one sample sequenced in a study of blood T cells in healthy people across ages. Through a sample-barcoded 5' primer and a J-beta primer mix, a second PCR was run for roughly 6 to 11 cycles. TCRdb itself ran the 5' RACE reads through MiXCR, one entry per CDR3 protein. The table lists some 700,000 distinct CDR3 sequences, about 20% of them singletons. The sequenced sample consisted of blood. These receptors all come from a man aged 65-85 years in good health.

The V and J genes are TRBV7-2 and TRBJ2-3, with D maybe TRBD2 (6 bases). Per germline, CDR1 SGHTA and CDR2 FQGNSA. CDR3 length: 12 residues. Trimming took 3 bases from V and 7 from J, leaving 8 bases between them. The CDR3 DNA reads as TGTGCCAGCAGCTTCCGGGGGAATACGCAGTATTTT. Translating it yields CASSFRGNTQYF.

This clonotype turned up a few times. The genes are TRBV20-1 and TRBJ2-7; 10 bases map to TRBD2. Germline CDR1 is DFQATT and CDR2 is SNEGSKA (reference sequence). V shed 2 bases, J shed 0 bases, and the junction held 7 bases outside the gene matches. There are 16 residues in the CDR3. The CDR3 region is CSARKGLASNSYEQYF. In nucleotides, the CDR3 is TGCAGTGCTAGAAAGGGACTAGCGAGCAACTCCTACGAGCAGTACTTC.

The chain carries TRBV29-1 and TRBJ2-3; D not certain. Germline CDR1 is SQVTM and CDR2 is ANQGSEA. V lost 4 bases to trimming and J lost 4 bases, with 12 bases between them. This CDR3 spans 13 amino acids. CDR3 sequence: CSVVNPGPDTQYF. The CDR3 coding sequence is TGCAGCGTTGTGAACCCGGGCCCAGATACGCAGTATTTT.

A few counts support this clonotype. The V call is TRBV12-3 or TRBV12-4, the J call TRBJ2-5, with 9 bases lining up with TRBD1. The CDR3 runs to 17 residues. V lost 0 bases and J lost 1; bases outside the gene matches: 6. The CDR3 sequence is CASSLAWTGALQETQYF. The CDR3 DNA reads as TGTGCCAGCAGTTTAGCGTGGACAGGGGCCCTCCAAGAGACCCAGTACTTC.

The chain employs TRBV18 and TRBJ1-5; D remains ambiguous. In germline, CDR1 is KGHSH, CDR2 LQKENI. Trimming stripped 3 bases from V and 1 base from J, with 7 bases between. There are 14 residues in the CDR3. The CDR3: CASSPGQSNQPQHF. Here the CDR3 DNA reads TGTGCCAGCTCACCGGGTCAGAGCAATCAGCCCCAGCATTTT.

This sequence joins TRBV7-8 and TRBJ2-5; TRBD2 matches at 7 bases. Trimming at V came to 5 bases and at J to 4 bases, leaving 10 bases not matched to a gene. Germline V gene lookup returns CDR1 SGHVS and CDR2 FQNEAQ. The CDR3 runs to 15 residues. The CDR3 reads CASSLGLVGRETQYF. The DNA of the CDR3 is TGTGCCAGCAGCCTCGGACTAGTCGGGCGAGAGACCCAGTACTTC.

This clonotype was seen a few times. The chain recombines TRBV4-2 with TRBJ2-4; D may be TRBD2 (6 bases). From germline, CDR1 is LGHNA and CDR2 YNFKEQ. Trimming removed 1 base at V and 0 bases at J, with 16 bases between. The CDR3 contains 18 residues. CDR3 region: CASSQAQISGIAKNIQYF. CDR3 DNA sequence: TGTGCCAGCAGCCAAGCACAAATTAGCGGTATAGCCAAAAACATTCAGTACTTC.

The rearrangement uses TRBV5-5 and TRBJ2-1, with 10 bases lining up with TRBD2. Germline CDR1 SGHKS, CDR2 YYEKEE (reference sequence). V was pared by 4 bases and J by 4 bases, with 14 bases of the junction left unmatched. The CDR3 totals 18 residues. Here the CDR3 reads CASSHEGPSGGNYNEQFF. CDR3 nucleotide sequence: TGTGCCAGCAGCCATGAGGGTCCTAGCGGGGGTAATTACAATGAGCAGTTCTTC.

This clonotype was detected a few times. The CDR3 region is CASTQEGSYNSPLHF. CDR3 in DNA: TGTGCCAGCACCCAGGAGGGCTCCTATAATTCACCCCTCCACTTT. The chain uses TRBV28 and TRBJ1-6; D call uncertain. Germline loops: CDR1 MDHEN, CDR2 SYDVKM. The ends were cut back, 7 bases at V and 0 bases at J, with 10 bases in the middle. The CDR3 is 15 amino acids.

This clonotype was observed a few times. V gene TRBV20-1 combines with J gene TRBJ2-7; 9 bases are a match to TRBD2. Per germline, CDR1 DFQATT and CDR2 SNEGSKA (reference sequence). With V trimmed by 6 bases and J by 0 bases, 9 bases remained unmatched. The CDR3 covers 15 residues. This CDR3 reads CSAQRSSGASYEQYF. CDR3 bases: TGCAGTGCCCAGAGATCTAGCGGGGCCTCCTACGAGCAGTACTTC.